Listed here are 27 T cell receptor beta chains from one sample, sequenced in a study of identical twins. TCRdb processed the 5' RACE reads anew with MiXCR; each CDR3 protein has one entry. The sample lists roughly 1.6 million distinct CDR3 sequences, around 33% seen once, with about 0.3% in the top ten. The sample was cord blood. All receptors come from a newborn girl in good health.

The chain is built from TRBV12-3 or TRBV12-4 and TRBJ2-3; the match to TRBD1 covers 11 bases. This CDR3 is 18 amino acids long. V was pared by 6 bases and J by 4 bases, with 15 bases of the junction left unmatched. The CDR3: CASRGTGGKVLSADTQYF. DNA for the CDR3: TGTGCCAGCAGAGGGACAGGGGGGAAGGTTTTGAGCGCAGATACGCAGTATTTT.

The V and J genes are TRBV6-5 and TRBJ2-7; possibly TRBD2 for D (6 bases). CDR3 length: 19 amino acids. Germline V gene data show CDR1 as MNHEY and CDR2 as SVGAGI. Trimming took off 2 bases at V and 0 bases at J, with 23 bases between the two ends. The CDR3 DNA sequence: TGTGCCAGCAGTTACCATCCGGGTGTGCCTCGCGGGGACTCCTACGAGCAGTACTTC. Translation gives CASSYHPGVPRGDSYEQYF.

The V and J genes are TRBV5-1 and TRBJ2-3, with D tentatively TRBD2 (6 bases). Germline assignment: CDR1 SGHRS and CDR2 YFSETQ. There are 14 residues in the CDR3. V was shortened by 4 bases and J by 8 bases, with 17 bases between the two germline ends. Written as DNA, the CDR3 is TGCGCCAGCAGCGTTACGGGGGACGTCGGTACGCAGTATTTT. Translated: CASSVTGDVGTQYF.

This rearrangement joins TRBV30 to TRBJ2-5; a possible D gene is TRBD1 (5 bases). The germline V gene has CDR1 GTSNPN and CDR2 SVGIG (reference sequence). The CDR3 has 12 residues. With 3 bases removed from V and 5 bases from J, the gap between germline ends came to 10 bases. In DNA form, the CDR3 reads TGTGCCTGGAGCAGGGTGAGGGAGACCCAGTACTTC. Residues: CAWSRVRETQYF.

The genes are TRBV5-6 and TRBJ2-5; 8 nucleotides agree with TRBD2. Germline CDR1 is SGHDT and CDR2 is YYEEEE. This CDR3 contains 14 residues. The V and J ends lost 3 bases and 5 bases, in that order; junction bases with no gene match: 6. Here the CDR3 reads CASSSLAGMETQYF. CDR3 coding DNA: TGTGCCAGCAGCTCGTTAGCGGGGATGGAGACCCAGTACTTC.

As concerns this clonotype: The junction does not match germline at one end; this may be a read error. This sequence joins TRBV7-9 and TRBJ2-1, with TRBD1 matching over 10 bases. Germline V CDR1 and CDR2: SEHNR, FQNEAQ (reference sequence). This CDR3 has 16 amino acids. The CDR3 loop reads CASTIPRGTGEDEQFF. CDR3 DNA sequence: TGTGCCAGCACTATTCCCAGGGGGACAGGGGAAGATGAGCAGTTTTTC. Complete variable domain (other parts from reference TRBV7-9 and TRBJ2-1): DTGVSQNPRHKITKRGQNVTFRCDPISEHNRLYWYRQTLGQGPEFLTYFQNEAQLEKSRLLSDRFSAERPKGSFSTLEIQRTEQGDSAMYLCASTIPRGTGEDEQFFGPGTRLTVL.

In this sample, this clonotype turned up a few times. J is TRBJ2-4 and V is TRBV4-1; 11 bases agree with TRBD2. Unmatched junction bases numbered 12, after V lost 2 bases and J lost 0 bases. This CDR3 has 20 amino acids. Germline V gene sequence: CDR1 MGHRA, CDR2 YSYEKL. CDR3 in amino acids: CASSQPHLAGGLLAKNIQYF. CDR3 DNA sequence: TGCGCCAGCAGCCAACCCCATCTAGCGGGGGGCCTCTTAGCCAAAAACATTCAGTACTTC.

The sample holds a few counts of this clonotype. The V and J genes are TRBV13 and TRBJ2-3, with a tentative D call TRBD2 (6 bases). The CDR3 has 15 amino acids. Germline CDR1 reads PRHDT; CDR2 reads FYEKMQ (reference sequence). V was clipped by 2 bases and J by 4 bases, with 13 bases between them. DNA of the CDR3: TGTGCCAGCAGCTTACTCGGGGGTCCCCCAGATACGCAGTATTTT. This sequence encodes CASSLLGGPPDTQYF.

This clonotype has a handful of counts. The chain has TRBV7-2 and TRBJ2-5; D gene ambiguous. The J call may be wrong; the DNA end is better matched by TRBJ2-7. Germline CDR1 reads SGHTA; CDR2 reads FQGNSA. The CDR3 has 14 residues. CDR3 coding DNA: TGTGCCAGCAGCCGAAGGACGGAAAACTACGAGCAGTACTTC. It encodes CASSRRTENYEQYF.

This chain connects TRBV25-1 to TRBJ1-5; D might be TRBD1 (6 bases). This CDR3 has 17 residues. Germline assignment: CDR1 MGHDK and CDR2 SYGVNS. Between the trimmed V and J ends, which lost 3 bases and 0 bases, there was a span of 15 bases. CDR3 in amino acids: CASSDGTMGGSNQPQHF. The CDR3, as DNA: TGTGCCAGCAGTGACGGGACAATGGGGGGTAGCAATCAGCCCCAGCATTTT.

The CDR3 DNA reads TGTGCCAGCAGCTTCGCTTGGGGAAGCACAGATACGCAGTATTTT. Translation: CASSFAWGSTDTQYF. The rearrangement joins TRBV11-2 to TRBJ2-3; D remains ambiguous. CDR3 length equals 15 residues. Trimming took 3 bases from V and 0 from J, leaving 10 bases between them. Germline CDR1 is SGHAT and CDR2 is FQNNGV.

The V call is TRBV20-1, the J call TRBJ2-1; D is unclear. The CDR3 loop spans 11 amino acids. With 1 base removed from V and 9 bases from J, the gap between germline ends came to 7 bases. Per germline, CDR1 DFQATT and CDR2 SNEGSKA (reference sequence). CDR3 region: CSARGMGEQFF. CDR3 DNA sequence: TGCAGTGCTAGAGGGATGGGTGAGCAGTTCTTC.

The chain has TRBV9 and TRBJ2-3, with 7 bases that match TRBD2. Germline V gives CDR1 SGDLS, CDR2 YYNGEE. CDR3 length: 15 amino acids. The J segment lost 0 bases and the V segment lost 4 bases, leaving 5 bases of the junction unmatched. In DNA, the CDR3 is TGTGCCAGCAGCCGCCTAGCGGATAGCACAGATACGCAGTATTTT. This encodes CASSRLADSTDTQYF.

The gene calls are TRBV20-1 and TRBJ2-1, with 12 bases aligning to TRBD2. In germline, CDR1 is DFQATT, CDR2 SNEGSKA (reference sequence). Unmatched junction bases numbered 9, after V lost 0 bases and J lost 9 bases. The CDR3 spans 16 residues. The CDR3 sequence: CSARDFGLAGLSEQFF. DNA for the CDR3: TGCAGTGCTAGAGATTTCGGACTAGCGGGGTTATCTGAGCAGTTCTTC.

The chain carries TRBV13 and TRBJ1-2, with 12 positions matching TRBD1. J was trimmed by 7 bases and V by 7 bases; bases with no gene match: 7. The CDR3 has 14 residues. Germline V gene data show CDR1 as PRHDT and CDR2 as FYEKMQ (reference sequence). CDR3 sequence (DNA): TGTGCCAGCACCTCCGGGACAGGGGGCTTTGGCTACACCTTC. Its translation: CASTSGTGGFGYTF. Full variable domain (rest looked up from reference TRBV13 and TRBJ1-2): AAGVIQSPRHLIKEKRETATLKCYPIPRHDTVYWYQQGPGQDPQFLISFYEKMQSDKGSIPDRFSAQQFSDYHSELNMSSLELGDSALYFCASTSGTGGFGYTFGSGTRLTVV.

This rearrangement joins TRBV12-3 or TRBV12-4 to TRBJ2-1, with D hard to call. The CDR3 runs 15 residues. V was pared by 1 base and J by 3 bases, with 10 bases between. CDR3 sequence: CASSLETAGYNEQFF. The CDR3 bases are TGTGCCAGCAGTTTAGAGACTGCTGGCTACAATGAGCAGTTCTTC.

This chain connects TRBV19 to TRBJ2-1; 8 bases map to TRBD2. CDR3 length: 12 amino acids. With V trimmed by 6 bases and J by 9 bases, 4 bases remained unmatched. In germline, CDR1 is LNHDA, CDR2 SQIVND (reference sequence). CDR3 nucleotides: TGTGCCAGTAGGGCGGGAGGTCGTGAGCAGTTCTTC. Translated: CASRAGGREQFF.

To note about this clonotype: The junction and the germline gene differ at one end; a read error may be behind it. This chain links TRBV6-1 with TRBJ2-7, with 7 bases aligning to TRBD2. The CDR3 is made up of 13 amino acids. In germline, CDR1 is MNHNS, CDR2 SASEGT. CDR3 protein: CASRASGHYGQYF. CDR3 nucleotide sequence: TGTGCCAGCCGCGCTAGCGGCCACTACGGGCAGTACTTC.

The rearrangement joins TRBV20-1 to TRBJ1-3; 7 nucleotides line up with TRBD1. Losses at the gene ends were 0 bases for V and 2 bases for J; bases not matched to a gene: 4. Looked up from germline, CDR1 is DFQATT and CDR2 is SNEGSKA (reference sequence). The CDR3 runs to 15 residues. The CDR3 is CSARDSRGPGNTIYF. In DNA form, the CDR3 reads TGCAGTGCTAGAGACTCGAGGGGGCCTGGAAACACCATATATTTT.

This clonotype occurred once. A junction boundary mismatches the germline segment, possibly from a read error. The rearrangement links TRBV3-1 to TRBJ2-5; D is perhaps TRBD2 (6 bases). CDR1 LGHDT and CDR2 YNNKEL come from the germline V gene (reference sequence). The CDR3 is made up of 16 amino acids. CDR3 amino acids: CAGSQGLAAYQETQYF. The CDR3 bases are TGTGCCGGCAGCCAAGGTTTAGCGGCCTACCAAGAGACCCAGTACTTC.

The chain combines TRBV9 with TRBJ2-7; D not resolved. The germline V and J ends were trimmed by 0 bases and 4 bases, with 11 bases remaining between them. There are 14 residues in the CDR3. Germline V CDR1 and CDR2: SGDLS, YYNGEE. Here the CDR3 reads CASSVEARNYEQYF. CDR3 nucleotides: TGTGCCAGCAGCGTAGAGGCTAGGAATTACGAGCAGTACTTC.

This sequence joins TRBV25-1 and TRBJ2-2; no firm D call. Trimming took 1 base from V and 0 from J, leaving 6 bases between them. This CDR3 has 15 residues. Germline values: CDR1 MGHDK, CDR2 SYGVNS. The CDR3 spells CASSELDPNTGELFF. In nucleotides, the CDR3 is TGTGCCAGCAGTGAATTGGACCCGAACACCGGGGAGCTGTTTTTT.

The rearrangement joins TRBV5-6 to TRBJ1-4; perhaps TRBD1 as D (6 bases). Germline-derived CDR1 and CDR2 are SGHDT and YYEEEE. CDR3 length: 15 amino acids. V was clipped by 5 bases and J by 1 base, with 12 bases between them. CDR3: CASRTGLRTNEKLFF. As DNA, the CDR3 is TGTGCCAGCAGAACAGGGTTAAGAACTAATGAAAAACTGTTTTTT.

There are a few counts of this clonotype. The genes are TRBV4-1 and TRBJ2-3; the match to TRBD2 covers 12 bases. Losses at the gene ends were 3 bases for V and 4 bases for J; bases not matched to a gene: 5. CDR1 MGHRA and CDR2 YSYEKL come from the germline V gene. The CDR3 is 16 residues long. The DNA of the CDR3 is TGCGCCAGCAGCCACGCCCGGACTAGCGGGGCAGATACGCAGTATTTT. Protein product: CASSHARTSGADTQYF.

This clonotype was recorded a few times. The chain recombines TRBV12-3 or TRBV12-4 with TRBJ1-1; TRBD1 agrees at 7 bases. J lost 1 base, V lost 4 bases, and 6 bases had no gene match. This CDR3 contains 15 residues. CDR3 amino acids: CASSSRTGSNTEAFF. Written as DNA, the CDR3 is TGTGCCAGCAGTTCCAGGACAGGTTCGAACACTGAAGCTTTCTTT.

The chain uses TRBV20-1 and TRBJ1-1, with D possibly TRBD1 on 6 matching bases. The V gene lost 0 bases and the J gene lost 7 bases, with 18 bases spanning the gap. The CDR3 has 15 amino acids. CDR1 and CDR2 (germline): DFQATT, SNEGSKA (reference sequence). DNA of the CDR3: TGCAGTGCTAGAGATCTAGGACAGAGAACAGATGAAGCTTTCTTT. It encodes CSARDLGQRTDEAFF.

In regard to this clonotype: The final CDR3 position lacks the conserved phenylalanine or tryptophan, pointing to a likely read error. The CDR3 nucleotides read TGCAGTGCTAGAGATAGGGTAGCGGGAGGGGACGAGCAGTACTTA. The encoded protein is CSARDRVAGGDEQYL. The J gene is TRBJ2-7, the V gene TRBV20-1; 11 bases agree with TRBD2. V dropped 0 bases and J dropped 5; count of bases not matched to a gene: 6. In germline, CDR1 is DFQATT, CDR2 SNEGSKA (reference sequence). The CDR3 contains 15 residues.